This T cell receptor (beta chain) is drawn from a study of blood T cell repertoires in COVID-19. Overall study: Samples of COVID-19 (acute and convalescent) were obtained from the United States, Italy and Spain.

Authors' analysis steps: Amplification of reference gene primers provided the estimated nucleated cell counts. Only in-frame clones appear in the TCRdb table, and some are missing; sequencing was by immunoSEQ multiplex PCR. V and J calls and clone size follow that table, whereas D and trimming were derived from the DNA. The sample includes approximately 100,000 clones, about 80% of them seen just once. V lost 8 bases to trimming and J lost 1 base, with 18 bases between them. The CDR3 totals 16 residues. Germline assignment: CDR1 SNHLY and CDR2 FYNNEI. This receptor was obtained from a man in his 70s with acute or convalescent COVID-19. Specimen: peripheral blood. The chain couples TRBV2 to TRBJ1-5, with a tentative D call TRBD1 (6 bases). The CDR3 DNA reads TGTGCCAGCTCCCGGGCAGGGGCTGGGAGCAATCAGCCCCAGCATTTT. It encodes CASSRAGAGSNQPQHF.